These 8 T cell receptor beta chains were all obtained from the same sample, sequenced in a study of blood T cell repertoires in COVID-19. This table comes from immunoSEQ multiplex PCR, and its TCRdb copy is limited to in-frame clones, with some not included. The sample has about 190,000 clones, around 90% seen once. Sequences were obtained from peripheral blood. These receptors were collected from a man in his forties with acute or convalescent COVID-19.

The V gene is TRBV5-6, the J gene TRBJ2-2; 10 bases fit TRBD1. This CDR3 contains 18 residues. After removal of 2 bases from V and 4 bases from J, the junction contained 11 bases not matched to a gene. The germline V gene has CDR1 SGHDT and CDR2 YYEEEE. The CDR3 DNA is TGTGCCAGCAGCTTTCTCGACAGGGGGCGAAGGACCACCGGGGAGCTGTTTTTT. Translation: CASSFLDRGRRTTGELFF. The whole variable domain, remainder taken from reference TRBV5-6 and TRBJ2-2, is DAGVTQSPTHLIKTRGQQVTLRCSPKSGHDTVSWYQQALGQGPQFIFQYYEEEERQRGNFPDRFSGHQFPNYSSELNVNALLLGDSALYLCASSFLDRGRRTTGELFFGEGSRLTVL.

The chain employs TRBV19 and TRBJ1-5; perhaps TRBD1 as D (5 bases). CDR3 length: 13 amino acids. Trimming stripped 1 base from V and 6 bases from J, with 7 bases between. Germline CDR1 is LNHDA and CDR2 is SQIVND (reference sequence). In DNA form, the CDR3 reads TGTGCCAGTAGTATAGCAGGGTTTCAGCCCCAGCATTTT. It codes for CASSIAGFQPQHF.

The chain joins TRBV6-2 or TRBV6-3 to TRBJ1-1; D not certain. Germline assignment: CDR1 MNHEY and CDR2 SVGEGT. The CDR3 covers 14 residues. Trimming cost V 4 bases and J 0 bases, with 9 bases left between them. The CDR3 loop reads CASSLDGVNTEAFF. In DNA, the CDR3 is TGTGCCAGCAGTTTAGACGGGGTGAACACTGAAGCTTTCTTT.

The chain is built from TRBV3-1 (or the pseudogene TRBV3-2) and TRBJ1-5, with D perhaps matching TRBD1 (5 bases). Germline assignment: CDR1 LGHDT and CDR2 YNNKEL (reference sequence). The ends were cut back, 5 bases at V and 3 bases at J, with 14 bases in the middle. The CDR3 is made up of 15 amino acids. The CDR3 loop is CASSSSGGNNQPQHF. CDR3 sequence (DNA): TGTGCCAGCAGCAGCTCCGGGGGGAACAATCAGCCCCAGCATTTT.

V gene TRBV18 combines with J gene TRBJ2-5, with 11 positions matching TRBD1. The CDR3 covers 15 residues. The V gene end was trimmed by 6 bases and the J gene end by 5 bases; junction bases not matched to a gene: 8. Germline CDR1 reads KGHSH; CDR2 reads LQKENI. The chain's CDR3 is CASSFGQGAEETQYF. CDR3 bases: TGTGCCAGCTCCTTCGGACAGGGGGCGGAGGAGACCCAGTACTTC.

The genes are TRBV4-2 and TRBJ1-4; 7 bases fit TRBD1. V shed 3 bases and J 4 bases; nucleotides not matched to a gene: 8. There are 16 residues in the CDR3. Germline-derived CDR1 and CDR2 are LGHNA and YNFKEQ. This CDR3 is CASSQYYRGGNEKLFF. The CDR3 DNA follows: TGTGCCAGCAGCCAGTACTACAGGGGTGGTAATGAAAAACTGTTTTTT.

V gene TRBV7-3 combines with J gene TRBJ2-7, with 9 bases that match TRBD2. CDR3 length: 13 residues. Per the germline V gene, CDR1 is SGHTA and CDR2 is FQGTGA. V trimming: 5 bases; J trimming: 3 bases; junction bases outside the gene matches: 2. CDR3: CASSTLAGYEQYF. In nucleotides, the CDR3 is TGTGCCAGCAGCACACTAGCGGGCTACGAGCAGTACTTC.

CDR3 DNA: TGTGCCAGCTCACCACCGGCAGGGGCTGGAAATCAGCCCCAGCATTTT. Amino acid sequence: CASSPPAGAGNQPQHF. J is TRBJ1-5 and V is TRBV18, with D possibly TRBD1 on 6 matching bases. Looked up from germline, CDR1 is KGHSH and CDR2 is LQKENI. The CDR3 runs 16 residues. Trimming shortened V by 0 bases and J by 4 bases, and 13 bases separated the two germline ends.